Listed below are T cell receptor beta chains from one sample, sequenced in a study of CD8+ T cells in alopecia areata. TCRdb's copy holds only in-frame clones and misses some; the assay was immunoSEQ multiplex PCR. The data hold over 200,000 clones, with 50% to 65% observed a single time. Here the sequenced sample was CD4+ T cells sorted from blood, taken at week 0. The receptors were sampled from a human donor with alopecia areata. Each CDR3 is given with its conserved first and last residue. The D gene is left open where the match is weak. Rows give clone size only sometimes, using once, few, many, or a class for an expanded clone.

D | size | J | V | DNA | CDR3
TRBD1 | few | TRBJ1-2 | TRBV6-5 | TGTGCCAGCAGTTACTCGAGGGGGCGCAACTATGGCTACACCTTC | CASSYSRGRNYGYTF
- | - | TRBJ2-2 | TRBV7-2 | TGTGCCAGCAGCTTAGTAGGGAACACCGGGGAGCTGTTTTTT | CASSLVGNTGELFF
- | - | TRBJ1-6 | TRBV30 | TGTGCCTGGAGTCGGCAGGGCGATTCACCCCTCCACTTT | CAWSRQGDSPLHF
TRBD1 | few | TRBJ1-2 | TRBV6-5 | TGTGCCAGCAGGGGACAGGCGCTCTCCTATGGCTACACCTTC | CASRGQALSYGYTF
- | - | TRBJ1-4 | TRBV30 | TGTGCCTGGCACAGAGGGGGTTCTAATGAAAAACTGTTTTTT | CAWHRGGSNEKLFF
TRBD1 | few | TRBJ2-5 | TRBV29-1 | TGCAGCTTTCGACCGGGGACAGAAGAGACCCAGTACTTC | CSFRPGTEETQYF
TRBD1 | - | TRBJ2-2 | TRBV6-1 | TGTGCCAGCAGGACAGGGTTGAACACCGGGGAGCTGTTTTTT | CASRTGLNTGELFF
- | many | TRBJ1-4 | TRBV5-1 | TGCGCCAGCAGCTTGGGTGCGTGGTCTCAAAATGAAAAACTGTTTTTT | CASSLGAWSQNEKLFF
TRBD2 | - | TRBJ2-7 | TRBV7-8 | TGTGCCAGCAGCGGTTCTAGCGGGGGCCTTCTGGGCTCCTACGAGCAGTACTTC | CASSGSSGGLLGSYEQYF
- | - | TRBJ1-1 | TRBV7-9 | TGTGCCAGCAGCCCACGAGGGACTGAAGCTTTCTTT | CASSPRGTEAFF
- | few | TRBJ2-7 | TRBV30 | TGTGCCTGGAGTGATCCGGCCTACGAGCAGTACTTC | CAWSDPAYEQYF
- | once | TRBJ2-1 | TRBV6-1 | TGTGCCAGCAGTACAGGGACCGTCTACAATGAGCAGTTCTTC | CASSTGTVYNEQFF
- | - | TRBJ2-7 | TRBV4-1 | TGCGCCAGCAGCCCGGTGGTCCTAGCGACCTCCTACGAGCAGTACTTC | CASSPVVLATSYEQYF
- | - | TRBJ2-1 | TRBV29-1 | TGCAGCGTTGAGGCACTTTGGCGTGAGCAGTTCTTC | CSVEALWREQFF
- | many | TRBJ1-1 | TRBV18 | TGTGCCAGCTCTCCTGATATGTACACTGAAGCTTTCTTT | CASSPDMYTEAFF
TRBD1 | - | TRBJ2-7 | TRBV5-1 | TGCGCCAGCAGCCCCGGGACAGCAGAATCCTACGAGCAGTACTTC | CASSPGTAESYEQYF
- | few | TRBJ1-6 | TRBV5-4 | TGTGCCAGCAGCAGACAGTCAGATAATTCACCCCTCCACTTT | CASSRQSDNSPLHF
- | - | TRBJ1-5 | TRBV30 | TGTGCCTGGAGTGGACTTTCAGACGGCAATCAGCCCCAGCATTTT | CAWSGLSDGNQPQHF
TRBD1 | - | TRBJ1-1 | TRBV5-1 | TGCGCCAGCAGCTCGGGACAGGGAGAGGTTGAAGCTTTCTTT | CASSSGQGEVEAFF
- | - | TRBJ2-3 | TRBV30 | TGTGCCTGGTCGTTAGGACCGACTAGCACAGATACGCAGTATTTT | CAWSLGPTSTDTQYF
- | - | TRBJ1-2 | TRBV5-6 | TGTGCCAGCAGCCACCGAAGCAGGGGTAAGCGGGGAGTCTACACCTTC | CASSHRSRGKRGVYTF
TRBD2 | - | TRBJ2-2 | TRBV4-1 | TGCGCCAGCAGCCCGGGACTAGCGGTCGACCCCACCGGGGAGCTGTTTTTT | CASSPGLAVDPTGELFF
- | - | TRBJ1-1 | TRBV28 | TGTGCCAGCAGTTTAAACAGGGCCGGTGAAGCTTTCTTT | CASSLNRAGEAFF
TRBD1 | few | TRBJ1-6 | TRBV27 | TGTGCCAGCAGTTCCGGGACAGGGGCGAATTCACCCCTCCACTTT | CASSSGTGANSPLHF
TRBD1 | - | TRBJ1-2 | TRBV7-8 | TGTGCCAGCAGCGTAGGGGGATCCGGGACAGGGATTTTTGGCTACACCTTC | CASSVGGSGTGIFGYTF
- | - | TRBJ1-1 | TRBV30 | TGTGCCTGGAGTGTATTACAGGGAACTGAAGCTTTCTTT | CAWSVLQGTEAFF